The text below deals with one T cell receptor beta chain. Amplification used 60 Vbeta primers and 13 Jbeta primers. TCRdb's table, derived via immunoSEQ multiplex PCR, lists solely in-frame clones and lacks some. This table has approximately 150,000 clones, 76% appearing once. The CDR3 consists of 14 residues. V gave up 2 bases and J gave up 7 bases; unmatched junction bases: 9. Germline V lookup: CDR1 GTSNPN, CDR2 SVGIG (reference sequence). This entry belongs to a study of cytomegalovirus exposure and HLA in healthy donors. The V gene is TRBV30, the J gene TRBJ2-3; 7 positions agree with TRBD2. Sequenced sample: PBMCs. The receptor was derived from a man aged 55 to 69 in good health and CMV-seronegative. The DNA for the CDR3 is TGTGCCTGGAGTCGTTTGGCGGGGGTGAATACGCAGTATTTT. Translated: CAWSRLAGVNTQYF.